What follows are 9 T cell receptor beta chains derived from one specimen sequenced in a study of TIL therapy for anti-PD-1-resistant metastatic lung cancer. Time point here: pre-treatment sample, taken before nivolumab and TIL therapy. The immunoSEQ assay was v3. Clones were sequenced by immunoSEQ multiplex PCR, and TCRdb holds only the in-frame ones, with some missing. Counted here are about 59,000 clones, less than 75% occurring once; the ten biggest clones make up 1.5% to 2%. This specimen was blood, taken at baseline. These receptors originate from a person aged 25 to 85 with non-small cell lung cancer.

The rearrangement uses TRBV18 and TRBJ1-1, with unresolved D. CDR1 is KGHSH and CDR2 is LQKENI in the germline V gene. The CDR3 sequence is 12 residues long. V was clipped by 5 bases and J by 0 bases, with 4 bases between them. The CDR3 coding sequence is TGTGCCAGCTCAAGGATGAACACTGAAGCTTTCTTT. Translation: CASSRMNTEAFF.

This rearrangement joins TRBV7-9 to TRBJ1-2, with D tentatively TRBD1 (5 bases). Per germline, CDR1 SEHNR and CDR2 FQNEAQ (reference sequence). This CDR3 is 16 amino acids long. V lost 1 base, J lost 1 base, and 13 bases lay in between. The CDR3 DNA sequence: TGTGCCAGCAGCTTAGGGGGCGCTGAATTTAACTATGGCTACACCTTC. This encodes CASSLGGAEFNYGYTF.

V gene TRBV7-9 combines with J gene TRBJ2-5; no clear D. The V gene's germline CDR1 is SEHNR and CDR2 FQNEAQ (reference sequence). This CDR3 has 15 residues. Between the trimmed V and J ends, which lost 5 bases and 5 bases, there was a span of 18 bases. CDR3 sequence reads: CASSPHNSGRETQYF. The CDR3 DNA reads as TGTGCCAGCAGCCCGCATAACAGTGGCCGGGAGACCCAGTACTTC.

CDR3 amino acids: CASSKGLAGGLYEQYF. As DNA, the CDR3 is TGTGCCAGCAGTAAAGGCCTAGCGGGAGGACTCTACGAGCAGTACTTC. The chain combines TRBV2 with TRBJ2-7, with TRBD2 matching over 11 bases. The CDR3 spans 16 residues. V dropped 5 bases and J dropped 3; count of bases not matched to a gene: 9. CDR1 and CDR2 (germline): SNHLY, FYNNEI.

The chain joins TRBV7-9 to TRBJ1-2; D not resolved. CDR3 length equals 13 residues. CDR1 SEHNR and CDR2 FQNEAQ come from the germline V gene (reference sequence). V was shortened by 2 bases and J by 8 bases, with 12 bases between the two germline ends. CDR3 sequence reads: CASSLLVADGYTF. Written as DNA, the CDR3 is TGTGCCAGCAGCTTACTGGTGGCAGACGGCTACACCTTC.

V is TRBV5-4 and J is TRBJ1-1; D call uncertain. This CDR3 has 13 amino acids. V was trimmed by 5 bases and J by 6 bases, leaving 14 bases between them. Germline CDR1 SGHNT, CDR2 YYREEE (reference sequence). The chain's CDR3 is CASSIQAGAEAFF. The CDR3 bases are TGTGCCAGCAGTATTCAGGCCGGGGCTGAAGCTTTCTTT. Full variable domain (remainder filled in from reference TRBV5-4 and TRBJ1-1): ETGVTQSPTHLIKTRGQQVTLRCSSQSGHNTVSWYQQALGQGPQFIFQYYREEENGRGNFPPRFSGLQFPNYSSELNVNALELDDSALYLCASSIQAGAEAFFGQGTRLTVV.

The chain has TRBV7-2 and TRBJ1-6; maybe TRBD1 (5 bases). The V gene lost 6 bases and the J gene lost 8 bases, with 14 bases spanning the gap. Germline values: CDR1 SGHTA, CDR2 FQGNSA. The CDR3 is 14 amino acids. In nucleotides, the CDR3 is TGTGCCAGCAGGTCGGGACGGCGAGATTCACCCCTCCACTTT. This encodes CASRSGRRDSPLHF.

V usage is TRBV5-1 and J usage is TRBJ2-2, with D uncertain. This CDR3 spans 15 amino acids. V was trimmed by 2 bases and J by 2 bases, leaving 10 bases between them. Germline assignment: CDR1 SGHRS and CDR2 YFSETQ. CDR3 amino acids: CASSFGGTNTGELFF. CDR3 in DNA: TGCGCCAGCAGCTTCGGCGGAACCAACACCGGGGAGCTGTTTTTT.

This clone has just one count. V and J are TRBV12-5 and TRBJ1-2; D is unresolved. CDR3 length: 9 amino acids. The V end lost 3 bases, the J end lost 11 bases, and 4 bases lay between the germline ends. Germline V gene sequence: CDR1 LGHNT, CDR2 FRNRAP. The DNA for the CDR3 is TGTGCTAGTGGTTTAGGGTACACCTTC. Protein: CASGLGYTF.